The 32 T cell receptor beta chains in this list originate from one sample, sequenced in a study of graft-versus-host responses after intestinal transplantation. Their antigens remain unidentified. Sequencing used immunoSEQ multiplex PCR; TCRdb keeps in-frame clones, though not all of them. The sample lists approximately 90,000 clones; around 93% were seen once. The material was unstimulated CD8+ T cells sorted from spleen or lymph node cells, obtained before transplant. The receptors derive from a human donor who was the organ donor for an intestinal transplant.

The rearrangement links TRBV19 to TRBJ2-1; possible D gene TRBD2, 5 bases. V was trimmed by 5 bases and J by 8 bases, leaving 7 bases between them. Looked up from germline, CDR1 is LNHDA and CDR2 is SQIVND (reference sequence). The CDR3 totals 11 residues. The CDR3 nucleotides are TGTGCCAGTAGTCGGGGTCATGAGCAGTTCTTC. This codes for CASSRGHEQFF. Full variable domain (missing parts from reference TRBV19 and TRBJ2-1): DGGITQSPKYLFRKEGQNVTLSCEQNLNHDAMYWYRQDPGQGLRLIYYSQIVNDFQKGDIAEGYSVSREKKESFPLTVTSAQKNPTAFYLCASSRGHEQFFGPGTRLTVL.

The chain combines TRBV15 with TRBJ2-5; 8 bases line up with TRBD2. V trimming: 5 bases; J trimming: 1 base; junction bases outside the gene matches: 6. The CDR3 spans 15 residues. Per germline, CDR1 LNHNV and CDR2 YYDKDF (reference sequence). The CDR3 bases are TGTGCCACCAGCCTCGCGGGGGGAATCCAAGAGACCCAGTACTTC. Protein: CATSLAGGIQETQYF.

The genes are TRBV4-3 and TRBJ2-2; no clear D. With 0 bases removed from V and 5 bases from J, the gap between germline ends came to 4 bases. The CDR3 covers 13 residues. The germline V gene has CDR1 LGHNA and CDR2 YSLEER. The CDR3 loop is CASSQEATGELFF. The CDR3 DNA follows: TGCGCCAGCAGCCAAGAAGCTACCGGGGAGCTGTTTTTT.

The rearrangement links TRBV4-3 to TRBJ2-7, with a tentative D call TRBD1 (5 bases). V was trimmed by 0 bases and J by 3 bases, leaving 12 bases between them. The CDR3 has 15 residues. The germline V gene has CDR1 LGHNA and CDR2 YSLEER. The CDR3 reads CASSQDPQGNYEQYF. Here the CDR3 DNA reads TGCGCCAGCAGCCAAGATCCCCAGGGAAACTACGAGCAGTACTTC.

The chain uses TRBV23-1 and TRBJ1-1; 7 positions match TRBD1. TRBV23-1 is an open reading frame whose function is uncertain. The CDR3 is made up of 16 amino acids. Trimming removed 2 bases from V and 3 bases from J; junction bases left unmatched: 9. Here the CDR3 reads CASSQVKQGLDTEAFF. For the CDR3, the DNA is TGCGCCAGCAGTCAAGTAAAACAGGGGCTTGACACTGAAGCTTTCTTT.

V and J are TRBV11-2 and TRBJ2-7; D possibly corresponds to TRBD1 (6 bases). CDR1 is SGHAT, CDR2 FQNNGV, per germline. V lost 3 bases, J lost 3 bases, and 9 bases lay in between. The CDR3 totals 13 residues. The CDR3 here is CASSLNRDYEQYF. DNA for the CDR3: TGTGCCAGCAGCTTGAACAGGGACTACGAGCAGTACTTC.

The rearrangement uses TRBV28 and TRBJ2-7; possible D gene TRBD2, 5 bases. The CDR3 extends over 13 amino acids. CDR1 and CDR2 (germline): MDHEN, SYDVKM. The germline V and J ends were trimmed by 5 bases and 1 base, with 9 bases remaining between them. For the CDR3, the DNA is TGTGCCAGCAGTCTAACTAGGTCCTACGAGCAGTACTTC. It specifies CASSLTRSYEQYF.

This chain connects TRBV28 to TRBJ2-7; D perhaps matches TRBD1 (5 bases). Germline-derived CDR1 and CDR2 are MDHEN and SYDVKM. The CDR3 is 13 amino acids. V shed 6 bases and J shed 6 bases, with 15 bases lying between them. The CDR3 reads CASSFQGSREQYF. In DNA, the CDR3 is TGTGCCAGCAGCTTCCAGGGTTCCCGCGAGCAGTACTTC.

V gene TRBV5-4 combines with J gene TRBJ2-5; tentatively, D is TRBD1 (6 bases). Judging by the DNA end, TRBJ2-7 fits better; the J call may be wrong. The germline V gene has CDR1 SGHNT and CDR2 YYREEE (reference sequence). The CDR3 loop spans 14 amino acids. The CDR3 loop is CASSLDEGAYEQYF. DNA for the CDR3: TGTGCCAGCAGCTTGGATGAGGGGGCCTACGAGCAGTACTTC.

This chain links TRBV4-1 with TRBJ1-2; D perhaps matches TRBD1 (5 bases). Per germline, CDR1 MGHRA and CDR2 YSYEKL. Trimming pared 0 bases from V and 4 bases from J, leaving 12 bases between. The CDR3 runs to 15 residues. The CDR3 nucleotides are TGCGCCAGCAGCCAAGATTCGCAGGGCCTCTATGGCTACACCTTC. This sequence encodes CASSQDSQGLYGYTF.

The chain combines TRBV5-1 with TRBJ2-5; 10 nucleotides agree with TRBD1. The CDR3 is made up of 16 amino acids. V lost 2 bases and J lost 5; bases outside the gene matches: 9. Germline lookup yields CDR1 SGHRS and CDR2 YFSETQ. CDR3 sequence reads: CASSFSDRGLSETQYF. In nucleotides, the CDR3 is TGCGCCAGCAGCTTCTCCGACAGGGGGCTGTCGGAGACCCAGTACTTC.

This sequence joins TRBV5-6 and TRBJ2-7, with D unclear. Deletions cut 2 bases from V and 2 bases from J, with 8 bases between. The germline V gene has CDR1 SGHDT and CDR2 YYEEEE. CDR3 length equals 13 residues. The CDR3 nucleotides are TGTGCCAGCAGCTTCCAGAATGCCTACGAGCAGTACTTC. Residues: CASSFQNAYEQYF.

V usage is TRBV7-2 and J usage is TRBJ2-3, with 12 nucleotides matching TRBD2. The germline gives CDR1 SGHTA, CDR2 FQGNSA. V gave up 5 bases and J gave up 5 bases; unmatched junction bases: 5. The CDR3 has 15 amino acids. Here the CDR3 DNA reads TGTGCCAGCAGCACCCTAGCGGGGGGGGAAGATACGCAGTATTTT. Residues: CASSTLAGGEDTQYF. Full variable domain (remainder filled in from reference TRBV7-2 and TRBJ2-3): GAGVSQSPSNKVTEKGKDVELRCDPISGHTALYWYRQSLGQGLEFLIYFQGNSAPDKSGLPSDRFSAERTGGSVSTLTIQRTQQEDSAVYLCASSTLAGGEDTQYFGPGTRLTVL.

V usage is TRBV19 and J usage is TRBJ1-3; unclear D gene. Germline CDR1 and CDR2: LNHDA and SQIVND (reference sequence). The germline V and J ends were trimmed by 7 bases and 0 bases, with 4 bases remaining between them. The CDR3 runs to 12 residues. The CDR3 reads CASTNSGNTIYF. In nucleotides, the CDR3 is TGTGCCAGTACCAACTCTGGAAACACCATATATTTT.

This clone was seen only once. This chain links TRBV7-6 with TRBJ2-7; a weak D match, TRBD1 (5 bases). Germline CDR1 and CDR2: SGHVS and FNYEAQ. Trimming took off 5 bases at V and 0 bases at J, with 14 bases between the two ends. The length of the CDR3 is 15 residues. CDR3 bases: TGTGCCAGCAGCCCAAACCTGGACACCTCCTACGAGCAGTACTTC. Translating gives CASSPNLDTSYEQYF. Combining the CDR3 with reference TRBV7-6 and TRBJ2-7 gives the whole variable domain GAGVSQSPRYKVTKRGQDVALRCDPISGHVSLYWYRQALGQGPEFLTYFNYEAQQDKSGLPNDRFSAERPEGSISTLTIQRTEQRDSAMYRCASSPNLDTSYEQYFGPGTRLTVT.

This clone has a handful of counts. The J gene is TRBJ1-4, the V gene TRBV6-1; D ambiguous. The CDR3 has 14 amino acids. Germline V gives CDR1 MNHNS, CDR2 SASEGT. The V and J ends lost 2 bases and 2 bases respectively, with 6 bases between them. In DNA, the CDR3 is TGTGCCAGCAGTGAATTTATGACTAATGAAAAACTGTTTTTT. Protein sequence: CASSEFMTNEKLFF.

Only one count was recorded for this clone. The V call is TRBV27, the J call TRBJ2-1; 9 nucleotides match TRBD2. The CDR3 totals 15 residues. With 10 bases clipped from V and 4 bases from J, the junction kept 11 bases outside the gene matches. The germline V gene has CDR1 MNHEY and CDR2 SMNVEV (reference sequence). The CDR3 sequence: CATSPLAGGYNEQFF. CDR3 nucleotide sequence: TGTGCCACCTCCCCTCTGGCGGGGGGGTACAATGAGCAGTTCTTC.

The rearrangement links TRBV29-1 to TRBJ1-3; no firm D call. The CDR3 is 13 residues long. In germline, CDR1 is SQVTM, CDR2 ANQGSEA. Trimming left V 3 bases short and J 5 bases short, with 11 bases between. CDR3 amino acids: CSVEGLTRNTIYF. CDR3 nucleotide sequence: TGCAGCGTTGAGGGCCTAACCAGAAACACCATATATTTT. Based on the CDR3 plus reference TRBV29-1 and TRBJ1-3, the full variable domain is SAVISQKPSRDICQRGTSLTIQCQVDSQVTMMFWYRQQPGQSLTLIATANQGSEATYESGFVIDKFPISRPNLTFSTLTVSNMSPEDSSIYLCSVEGLTRNTIYFGEGSWLTVV.

This chain links TRBV25-1 with TRBJ1-3, with a weak D call TRBD1 (5 bases). The V gene lost 3 bases and the J gene lost 4 bases, with 13 bases spanning the gap. The V gene's germline CDR1 is MGHDK and CDR2 SYGVNS. The CDR3 loop spans 15 amino acids. CDR3 nucleotides: TGTGCCAGCAGTGATGATCAGGGTATCGGAAACACCATATATTTT. Translating it yields CASSDDQGIGNTIYF.

This clone was found once. The chain uses TRBV7-6 and TRBJ1-1; 7 positions agree with TRBD1. CDR1 SGHVS and CDR2 FNYEAQ come from the germline V gene. The CDR3 loop spans 13 amino acids. V lost 1 base to trimming and J lost 5 bases; unmatched junction nucleotides: 1. Written as DNA, the CDR3 is TGTGCCAGCAGCTTAGAGGGGGCGACTGAAGCTTTCTTT. Amino acids: CASSLEGATEAFF.

The chain uses TRBV19 and TRBJ1-5, with D tentatively TRBD1 (6 bases). The CDR3 has 15 residues. CDR1 is LNHDA, CDR2 SQIVND, per germline (reference sequence). The V end was cut by 4 bases, the J end by 2 bases, with 12 bases between. The CDR3 nucleotides are TGTGCCAGTAGTACTCTACAGGGTGGCAATCAGCCCCAGCATTTT. It yields the protein CASSTLQGGNQPQHF.

This chain connects TRBV5-5 to TRBJ2-7; maybe TRBD2 (6 bases). The CDR3 sequence is 15 residues long. Looked up from germline, CDR1 is SGHKS and CDR2 is YYEKEE (reference sequence). The V end lost 0 bases, the J end lost 2 bases, and 12 bases lay between the germline ends. For the CDR3, the DNA is TGTGCCAGCAGCTTGGTTAAGGACTACCCCTACGAGCAGTACTTC. Translating it yields CASSLVKDYPYEQYF.

This clone has just a few counts. The CDR3 sequence is CASSSTGGNTEAFF. As DNA, the CDR3 is TGTGCCAGCAGCTCTACAGGGGGGAACACTGAAGCTTTCTTT. This chain joins TRBV7-8 and TRBJ1-1, with 8 bases matching TRBD1. Trimming took 4 bases from V and 1 from J; bases not matched to a gene: 2. Germline CDR1 is SGHVS and CDR2 is FQNEAQ. This CDR3 comprises 14 residues.

The table lists this clone with a few counts. The chain links TRBV28 to TRBJ2-7; TRBD1 aligns across 8 bases. The CDR3 is made up of 14 amino acids. The germline gives CDR1 MDHEN, CDR2 SYDVKM. Germline trimming cut 3 bases from V and 4 bases from J; bases unmatched to any gene: 5. The CDR3 reads CASSLVQGAYEQYF. The DNA of the CDR3 is TGTGCCAGCAGTTTGGTCCAGGGGGCTTACGAGCAGTACTTC. Full variable domain (outside the CDR3, taken from reference TRBV28 and TRBJ2-7): DVKVTQSSRYLVKRTGEKVFLECVQDMDHENMFWYRQDPGLGLRLIYFSYDVKMKEKGDIPEGYSVSREKKERFSLILESASTNQTSMYLCASSLVQGAYEQYFGPGTRLTVT.

This chain joins TRBV14 and TRBJ2-4; 8 bases fit TRBD2. With V trimmed by 2 bases and J by 9 bases, 9 bases remained unmatched. The germline gives CDR1 SGHDN, CDR2 FVKESK. The CDR3 is 15 residues long. CDR3 DNA: TGTGCCAGCAGCCAACACGCGGGGGGCGGGGTCATTCAGTACTTC. Protein: CASSQHAGGGVIQYF.

The DNA for the CDR3 is TGTGCCAGCAGCGTAGAGTGGGCGCTTTACAATGAGCAGTTCTTC. This encodes CASSVEWALYNEQFF. The rearrangement joins TRBV9 to TRBJ2-1; no firm D call. The CDR3 spans 15 residues. V was pared by 0 bases and J by 4 bases, with 11 bases between. Germline V CDR1 and CDR2: SGDLS, YYNGEE.

The chain has TRBV7-9 and TRBJ1-2; 7 bases fit TRBD1. Germline lookup yields CDR1 SEHNR and CDR2 FQNEAQ (reference sequence). V dropped 1 base and J dropped 2; count of bases not matched to a gene: 4. The CDR3 runs to 15 residues. The CDR3 sequence: CASSLVGTVNYGYTF. The CDR3 region has the DNA TGTGCCAGCAGCTTAGTTGGGACAGTCAACTATGGCTACACCTTC.

This sequence joins TRBV30 and TRBJ1-1; D possibly corresponds to TRBD1 (5 bases). Germline V CDR1 and CDR2: GTSNPN, SVGIG (reference sequence). The CDR3 runs to 12 residues. V lost 4 bases and J lost 4, with 10 bases in between. The CDR3 protein is CAWTGGGTEAFF. The DNA of the CDR3 is TGTGCCTGGACGGGGGGGGGCACTGAAGCTTTCTTT.

The CDR3: CASSPGTGELFF. DNA for the CDR3: TGTGCCAGCAGCCCAGGAACCGGGGAGCTGTTTTTT. The V call is TRBV11-3, the J call TRBJ2-2, with unresolved D. V was pared by 5 bases and J by 5 bases, with 6 bases between. This CDR3 region has 12 residues. In germline, CDR1 is SGHNT, CDR2 YENEEA.

This chain links TRBV19 with TRBJ2-3, with TRBD2 matching over 11 bases. J was trimmed by 1 base and V by 8 bases; bases with no gene match: 5. The length of the CDR3 is 15 residues. Germline CDR1 reads LNHDA; CDR2 reads SQIVND (reference sequence). In DNA, the CDR3 is TGTGCCAGTGCTAAGGGACTAGCGGGCACAGATACGCAGTATTTT. This translates into CASAKGLAGTDTQYF.

V and J are TRBV4-2 and TRBJ2-6, with 12 bases lining up with TRBD1. Germline V gene lookup returns CDR1 LGHNA and CDR2 YNFKEQ. The V segment lost 1 base and the J segment 4 bases; nucleotides outside the gene matches: 11. This CDR3 spans 20 amino acids. CDR3 nucleotide sequence: TGTGCCAGCAGCCAAGTGGTGTCGGGGGACAGGGGGCTGGGGGCCAACGTCCTGACTTTC. It yields the protein CASSQVVSGDRGLGANVLTF.

This clone was seen only once. This sequence joins TRBV9 and TRBJ2-7; the D gene is possibly TRBD2 (5 bases). Germline-derived CDR1 and CDR2 are SGDLS and YYNGEE. The ends were cut back, 0 bases at V and 7 bases at J, with 5 bases in the middle. The CDR3 covers 11 residues. The CDR3 nucleotides are TGTGCCAGCAGCGTAGGCGGGGAGCAGTACTTC. It translates to CASSVGGEQYF.